The entry below gives a single TCR beta chain sequence along with its context. Its antigen has not been determined. Within one base of it there is no much larger clone, and no base qualities were kept. Here V drops 4 bases and J drops 7 bases, and the junction holds 17 bases not matched to any gene. The germline V gene sets CDR1 to SGHTS and CDR2 to YDEGEE. The CDR3 numbers 16 residues from cysteine through phenylalanine. Here the CDR3 DNA is all that survives: 48 bases in frame from base 1. TCRbeta CDR3 regions were amplified from genomic DNA using the immunoSEQ Assay, a bias-controlled multiplex PCR. The authors processed their data as follows. The number of nucleated cells in each sample was estimated by amplification of reference gene primers within the assay. Sequence reads were collapsed and filtered to measure the absolute abundance of every unique TCRbeta CDR3 rearrangement. Productive Simpson clonality was computed per sample as the square root of Simpson's diversity index over productive rearrangements. TCRdb's version of the immuneACCESS table is confined to in-frame rearrangements and falls short of the full clone set. An unresolved V gene accounts for under half of the shortfall where checked; the remainder is of unknown origin. V, J and clone size are those of that table, while D and trimming were read from the DNA. The sample table records 150,000 to 200,000 clones; more than 85% of these occur just once. Around 1.9% of the sample comes from the top ten.

Each collaborating institution followed its own protocols to collect whole blood in K2EDTA tubes. For TCRbeta analysis, collaborator samples were shipped as frozen whole blood, as isolated PBMCs, or as DNA extracted from either sample type. The sample is drawn from a study of blood T cell repertoires in COVID-19 (dated by TCRdb to about 2020). Looking at the study overall: Samples covering the acute and convalescent phases of COVID-19 were provided by collaborators in the United States, Italy and Spain. The material from the prospective study consisted of cDNA or gDNA derived from T cells, B-cell-depleted T cells, or PBMCs. The repertoires were released in a freely available public database intended as a resource for research on the immune response to SARS-CoV-2. The samples were drawn from two sources: the first 160 participants of the ongoing ImmuneRACE study, and fewer than 1,500 subjects contributed by 6 global collaborators. The sample metadata nearly always contained a de-identified subject ID, COVID-19 status, age in years and sex. Where available, HLA class I and class II types were obtained from metadata supplied by the sample provider rather than from assay-based typing. The dataset comprised deeply sampled blood TCRbeta repertoires from subjects exposed to, actively infected with, or recovered from COVID-19.

Points the paper makes about the study in general: Clinical and demographic metadata were provided uncurated, with the amount varying by source and participant.

This receptor was obtained from a man aged 70-80 years with active or convalescent COVID-19. Source material: peripheral blood. This receptor chain uses TRBV5-8 and TRBJ2-7, with 7 bases aligning to TRBD1. The sequence in DNA is TGTGCCAGCAGCCTCCCCGGGACAGCGGTGGAAAGAGAGCAGTACTTC. Its protein product is CASSLPGTAVEREQYF.